This note documents a single TCR beta chain sequence. The antigen is not known. This sample was included in a study of shared clonotypes between healthy human individuals. Study findings and constraints: The naive CD4 repertoires of several donors were compared, and about 5% of clonotypes were shared.

At the deep level, the assay was run. Original data processing: Filtering differed since immunoSEQ provided only junctions, with no quality scores. Repertoires were generated with immunoSEQ multiplex PCR, while TCRdb's copy carries only in-frame clones and drops some. The D gene and trimming were derived from the DNA, and the V and J assignments and clone size from that table. The sample lists over 850,000 clones; about 80% were seen once. This clonotype was sampled from a young man in good health. Some clones in this sample may be carry-over from other donors' samples. The sequenced material came from memory CD4+ T cells from PBMCs. As to subset: CD45RA-negative fraction.

This CDR3 is CASSLVRGPGARDTEAFF. CDR3 sequence (DNA): TGTGCCAGCAGCTTAGTAAGGGGCCCAGGGGCTAGGGACACTGAAGCTTTCTTT. The chain employs TRBV7-7 and TRBJ1-1, with a possible D match to TRBD1 (6 bases). CDR3 length equals 18 residues. V gave up 1 base and J gave up 3 bases, with 21 bases separating them. CDR1 is SSHAT and CDR2 is FNYEAQ in the germline V gene (reference sequence).